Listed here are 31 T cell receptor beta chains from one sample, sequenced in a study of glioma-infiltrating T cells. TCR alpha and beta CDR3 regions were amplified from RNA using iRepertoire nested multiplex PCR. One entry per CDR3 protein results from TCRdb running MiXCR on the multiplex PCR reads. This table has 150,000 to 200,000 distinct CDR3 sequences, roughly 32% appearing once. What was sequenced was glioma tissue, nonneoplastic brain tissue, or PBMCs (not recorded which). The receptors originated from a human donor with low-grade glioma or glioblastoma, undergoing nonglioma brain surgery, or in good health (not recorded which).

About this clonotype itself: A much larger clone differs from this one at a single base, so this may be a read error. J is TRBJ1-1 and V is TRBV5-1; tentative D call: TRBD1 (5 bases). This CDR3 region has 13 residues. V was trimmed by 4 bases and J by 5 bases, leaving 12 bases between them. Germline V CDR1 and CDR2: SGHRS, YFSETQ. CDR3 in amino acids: CASSIQEGTEAFF. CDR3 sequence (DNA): TGCGCCAGCAGCATACAGGAGGGGACTGAAGCTTTCTTT.

CDR3 coding DNA: TGTGCCAGCACCTCCGGGAAAGGCTCCATTGGCTACACCTTC. It specifies CASTSGKGSIGYTF. The gene calls are TRBV2 and TRBJ1-2; D is undetermined. In germline, CDR1 is SNHLY, CDR2 FYNNEI. The CDR3 runs to 14 residues. V dropped 7 bases and J dropped 7 bases, with 19 bases sitting between them.

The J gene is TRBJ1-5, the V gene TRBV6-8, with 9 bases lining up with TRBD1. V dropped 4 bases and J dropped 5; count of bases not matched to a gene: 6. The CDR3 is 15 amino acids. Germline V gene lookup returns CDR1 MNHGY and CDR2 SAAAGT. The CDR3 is CASSLGTGSDQPQHF. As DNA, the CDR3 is TGTGCCAGCAGTTTAGGGACAGGGAGCGATCAGCCCCAGCATTTT.

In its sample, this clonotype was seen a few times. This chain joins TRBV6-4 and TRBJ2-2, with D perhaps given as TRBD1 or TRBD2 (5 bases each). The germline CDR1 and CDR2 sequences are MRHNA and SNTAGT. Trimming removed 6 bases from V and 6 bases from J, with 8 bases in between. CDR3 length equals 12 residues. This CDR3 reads CASSRGAGELFF. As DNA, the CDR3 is TGTGCCAGCAGCCGGGGCGCCGGGGAGCTGTTTTTT.

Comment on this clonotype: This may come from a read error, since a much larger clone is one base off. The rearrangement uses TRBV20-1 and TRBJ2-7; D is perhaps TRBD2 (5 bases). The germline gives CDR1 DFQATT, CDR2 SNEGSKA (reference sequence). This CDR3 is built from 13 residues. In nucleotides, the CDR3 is TGCAGTGCTAGAGATGGAGGCCCCTACGATCAGTACTTC. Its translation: CSARDGGPYDQYF.

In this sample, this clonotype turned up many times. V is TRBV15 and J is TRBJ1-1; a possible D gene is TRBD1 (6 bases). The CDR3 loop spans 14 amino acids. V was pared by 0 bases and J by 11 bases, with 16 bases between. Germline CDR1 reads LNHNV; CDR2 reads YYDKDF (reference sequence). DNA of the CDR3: TGTGCCACCAGCAGAGATCAGGGGCAGGGATCGGCTTTCTTT. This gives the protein CATSRDQGQGSAFF. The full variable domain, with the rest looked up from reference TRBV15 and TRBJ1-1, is DAMVIQNPRYQVTQFGKPVTLSCSQTLNHNVMYWYQQKSSQAPKLLFHYYDKDFNNEADTPDNFQSRRPNTSFCFLDIRSPGLGDTAMYLCATSRDQGQGSAFFGQGTRLTVV.

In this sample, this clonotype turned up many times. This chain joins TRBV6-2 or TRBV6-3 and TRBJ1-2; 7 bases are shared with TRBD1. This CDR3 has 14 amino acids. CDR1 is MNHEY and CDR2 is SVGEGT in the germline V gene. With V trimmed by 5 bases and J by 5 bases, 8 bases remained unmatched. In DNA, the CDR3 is TGTGCCAGCAGTCGACAGGGCTCTGGGTATGGCTACACCTTC. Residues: CASSRQGSGYGYTF.

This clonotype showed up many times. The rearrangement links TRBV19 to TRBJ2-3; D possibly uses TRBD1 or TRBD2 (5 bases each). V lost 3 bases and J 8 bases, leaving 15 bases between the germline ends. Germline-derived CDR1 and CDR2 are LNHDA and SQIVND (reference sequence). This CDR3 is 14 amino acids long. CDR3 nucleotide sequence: TGTGCCAGTAGTATCGGGACCCTCGTGGGTACGCAGTATTTT. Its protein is CASSIGTLVGTQYF.

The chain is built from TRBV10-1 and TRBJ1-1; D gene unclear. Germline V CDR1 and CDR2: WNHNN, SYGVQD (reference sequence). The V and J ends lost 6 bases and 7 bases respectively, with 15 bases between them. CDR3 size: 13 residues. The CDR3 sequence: CASRGTSLSEAFF. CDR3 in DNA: TGCGCCAGCAGGGGAACCAGCTTAAGTGAAGCTTTCTTT.

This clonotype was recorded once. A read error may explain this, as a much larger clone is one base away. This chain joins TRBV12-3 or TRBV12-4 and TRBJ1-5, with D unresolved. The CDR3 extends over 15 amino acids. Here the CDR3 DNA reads TGTGCCAGCAGTTTTAGGACCTCTAGCAATCAGCCCCGGCATTTT. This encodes CASSFRTSSNQPRHF.

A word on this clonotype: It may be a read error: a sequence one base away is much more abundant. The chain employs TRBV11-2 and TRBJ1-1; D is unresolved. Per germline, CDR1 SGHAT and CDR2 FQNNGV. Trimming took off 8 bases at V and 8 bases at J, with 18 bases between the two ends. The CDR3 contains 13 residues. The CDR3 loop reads CASANQERREAFF. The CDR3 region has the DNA TGTGCCAGCGCTAACCAAGAGAGGAGAGAAGCTTTCTTT.

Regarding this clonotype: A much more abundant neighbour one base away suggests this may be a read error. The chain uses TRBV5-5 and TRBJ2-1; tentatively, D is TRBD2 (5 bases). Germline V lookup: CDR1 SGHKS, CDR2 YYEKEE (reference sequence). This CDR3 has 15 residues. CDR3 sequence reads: CASSLDFFSHNEQFF. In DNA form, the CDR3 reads TGTGCCAGCAGTTTGGACTTCTTCTCCCACAATGAGCAGTTCTTC.

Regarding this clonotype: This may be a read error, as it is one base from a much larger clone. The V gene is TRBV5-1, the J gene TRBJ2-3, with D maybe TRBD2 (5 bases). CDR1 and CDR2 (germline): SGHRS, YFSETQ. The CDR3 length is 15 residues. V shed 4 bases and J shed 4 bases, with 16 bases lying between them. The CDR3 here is CASSEGIAQADTQYF. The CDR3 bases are TGCGCCAGCAGCGAGGGAATAGCGCAGGCAGATACGCAGTATTTT.

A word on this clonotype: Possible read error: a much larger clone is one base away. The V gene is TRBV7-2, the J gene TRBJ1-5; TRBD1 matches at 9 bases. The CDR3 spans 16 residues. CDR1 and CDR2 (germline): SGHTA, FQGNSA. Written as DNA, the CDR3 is TGTGCCAGCAGACAAACAGGGGGCCACGCATCGGGGCCCAAGCATTTT. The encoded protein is CASRQTGGHASGPKHF.

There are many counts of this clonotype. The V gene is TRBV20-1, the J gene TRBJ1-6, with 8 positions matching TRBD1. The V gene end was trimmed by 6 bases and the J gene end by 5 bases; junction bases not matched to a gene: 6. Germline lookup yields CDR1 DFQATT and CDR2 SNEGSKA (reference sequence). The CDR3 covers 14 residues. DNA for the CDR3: TGCAGTGCCGTCCGGGGACAGGATAATTCACCCCTCCACTTT. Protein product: CSAVRGQDNSPLHF.

The CDR3 nucleotides are TGTGCCAGCAGTTTAACGAGGACGGGGTGTGGAAAACTGTTTTTT. Amino acids: CASSLTRTGCGKLFF. The chain combines TRBV27 with TRBJ1-4; D is undetermined. From germline, CDR1 is MNHEY and CDR2 SMNVEV (reference sequence). The CDR3 is made up of 15 amino acids. V dropped 2 bases and J dropped 10 bases, with 17 bases sitting between them.

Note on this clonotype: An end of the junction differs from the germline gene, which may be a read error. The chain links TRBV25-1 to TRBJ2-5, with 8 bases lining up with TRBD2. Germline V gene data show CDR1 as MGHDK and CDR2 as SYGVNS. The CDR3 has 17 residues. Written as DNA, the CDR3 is TGTGCCAGCAGTGAATTTAATAGCGGGACCCCCCAAGATACCCAGTACTTC. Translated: CASSEFNSGTPQDTQYF.

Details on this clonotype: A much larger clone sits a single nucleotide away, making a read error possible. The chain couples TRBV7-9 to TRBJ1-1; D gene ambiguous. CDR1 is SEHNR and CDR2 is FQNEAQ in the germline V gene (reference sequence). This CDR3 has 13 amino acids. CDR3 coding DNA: TGTGCCCGCAGCTTCTCCCCCGGGACTGAAGCTTTCTTT. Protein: CARSFSPGTEAFF. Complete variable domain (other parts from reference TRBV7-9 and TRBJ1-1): DTGVSQNPRHKITKRGQNVTFRCDPISEHNRLYWYRQTLGQGPEFLTYFQNEAQLEKSRLLSDRFSAERPKGSFSTLEIQRTEQGDSAMYLCARSFSPGTEAFFGQGTRLTVV.

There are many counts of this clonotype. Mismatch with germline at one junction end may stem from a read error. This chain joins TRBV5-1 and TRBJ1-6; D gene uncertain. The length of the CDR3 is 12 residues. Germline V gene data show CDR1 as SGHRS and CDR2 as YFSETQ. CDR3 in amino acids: CASSSNNSPLHF. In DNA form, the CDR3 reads TGCGCCAGCAGCTCCAATAATTCACCCCTCCACTTT.

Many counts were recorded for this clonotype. Written as DNA, the CDR3 is TGTGCCAGCAGTTTTCTTACTAGCGGAAGACCCGACGAGCAGTACTTC. It translates to CASSFLTSGRPDEQYF. The rearrangement joins TRBV12-3 or TRBV12-4 to TRBJ2-7; 8 bases agree with TRBD2. V lost 3 bases and J lost 5; bases outside the gene matches: 12. The CDR3 extends over 16 amino acids.

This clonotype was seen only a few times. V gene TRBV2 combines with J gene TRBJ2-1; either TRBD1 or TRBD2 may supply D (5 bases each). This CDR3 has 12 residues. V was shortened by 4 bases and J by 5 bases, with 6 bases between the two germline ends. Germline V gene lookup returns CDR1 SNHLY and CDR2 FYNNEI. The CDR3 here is CASSGDHNEQFF. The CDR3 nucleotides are TGTGCCAGCAGTGGGGACCACAATGAGCAGTTCTTC.

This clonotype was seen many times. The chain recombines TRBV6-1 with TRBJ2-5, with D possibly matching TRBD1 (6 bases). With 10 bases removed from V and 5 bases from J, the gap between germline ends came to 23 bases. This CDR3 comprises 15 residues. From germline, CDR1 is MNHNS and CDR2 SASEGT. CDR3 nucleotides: TGTGCCATAACACAATCACAGGGAACTTTGGAGACCCAGTACTTC. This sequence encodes CAITQSQGTLETQYF.

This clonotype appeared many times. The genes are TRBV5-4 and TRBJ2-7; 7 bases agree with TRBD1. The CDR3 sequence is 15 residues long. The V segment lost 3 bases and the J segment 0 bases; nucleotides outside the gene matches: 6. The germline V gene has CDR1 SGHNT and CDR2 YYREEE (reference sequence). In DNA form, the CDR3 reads TGTGCCAGCAGCTCCGGGACAGCGAGCTCCTACGAGCAGTACTTC. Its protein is CASSSGTASSYEQYF.

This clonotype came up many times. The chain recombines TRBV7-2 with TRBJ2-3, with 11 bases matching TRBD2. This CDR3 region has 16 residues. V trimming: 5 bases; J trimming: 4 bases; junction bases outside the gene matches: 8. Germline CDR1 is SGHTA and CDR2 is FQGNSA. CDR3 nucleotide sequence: TGTGCCAGCAGCAATCTAGCGGGAGGCGTTGCAGATACGCAGTATTTT. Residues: CASSNLAGGVADTQYF.

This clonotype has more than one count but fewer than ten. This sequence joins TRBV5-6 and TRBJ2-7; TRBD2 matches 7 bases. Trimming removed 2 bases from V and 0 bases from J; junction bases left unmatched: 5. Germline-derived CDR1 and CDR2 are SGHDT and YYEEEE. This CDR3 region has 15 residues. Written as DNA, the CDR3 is TGTGCCAGCAGCTTAGAGCGGGGATACTCCTACGAGCAGTACTTC. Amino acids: CASSLERGYSYEQYF.

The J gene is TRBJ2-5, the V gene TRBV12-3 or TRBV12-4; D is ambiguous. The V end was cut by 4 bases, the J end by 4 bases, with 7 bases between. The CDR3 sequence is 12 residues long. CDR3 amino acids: CASSSLGETQYF. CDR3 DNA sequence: TGTGCCAGCAGTTCCCTCGGAGAGACCCAGTACTTC.

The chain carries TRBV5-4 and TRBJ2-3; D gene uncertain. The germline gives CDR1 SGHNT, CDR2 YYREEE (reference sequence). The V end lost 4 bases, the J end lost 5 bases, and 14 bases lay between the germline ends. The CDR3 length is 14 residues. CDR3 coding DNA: TGTGCCAGCAGCATCGGGTCCCTTATAGATACGCAGTATTTT. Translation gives CASSIGSLIDTQYF.

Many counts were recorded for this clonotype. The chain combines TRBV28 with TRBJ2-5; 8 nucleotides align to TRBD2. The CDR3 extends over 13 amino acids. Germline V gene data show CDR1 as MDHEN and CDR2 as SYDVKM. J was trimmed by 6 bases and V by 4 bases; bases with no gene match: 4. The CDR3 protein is CASSSAGVKTQYF. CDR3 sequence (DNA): TGTGCCAGCAGTTCAGCGGGAGTAAAGACCCAGTACTTC.

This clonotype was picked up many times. The DNA for the CDR3 is TGCAGTGCTATAGGGAACGGGGTCACAGATACGCAGTATTTT. Protein sequence: CSAIGNGVTDTQYF. The chain employs TRBV20-1 and TRBJ2-3; tentative D call: TRBD2 (5 bases). Germline V gene data show CDR1 as DFQATT and CDR2 as SNEGSKA (reference sequence). Trimming took 4 bases from V and 2 from J, leaving 13 bases between them. This CDR3 contains 14 residues.

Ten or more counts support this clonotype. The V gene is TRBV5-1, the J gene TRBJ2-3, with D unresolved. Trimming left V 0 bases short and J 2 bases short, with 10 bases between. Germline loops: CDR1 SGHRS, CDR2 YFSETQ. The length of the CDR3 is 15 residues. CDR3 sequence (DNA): TGCGCCAGCAGCTTGGTTGCGGCCTACACAGATACGCAGTATTTT. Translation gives CASSLVAAYTDTQYF. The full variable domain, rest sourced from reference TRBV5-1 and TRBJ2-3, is KAGVTQTPRYLIKTRGQQVTLSCSPISGHRSVSWYQQTPGQGLQFLFEYFSETQRNKGNFPGRFSGRQFSNSRSEMNVSTLELGDSALYLCASSLVAAYTDTQYFGPGTRLTVL.

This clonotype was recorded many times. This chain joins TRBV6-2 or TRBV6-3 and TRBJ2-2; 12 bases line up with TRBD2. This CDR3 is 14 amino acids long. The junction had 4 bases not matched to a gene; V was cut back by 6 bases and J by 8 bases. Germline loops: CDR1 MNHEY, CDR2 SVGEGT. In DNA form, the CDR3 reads TGTGCCAGCAGCCGACTAGCGGGAGCGGGGGAGCTGTTTTTT. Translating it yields CASSRLAGAGELFF.